The 16 T cell receptor beta chains given below trace back to one sample, sequenced in a study of cytomegalovirus exposure and HLA in healthy donors. Both 60 Vbeta primers and 13 Jbeta primers went into the PCR. Clones were sequenced by immunoSEQ multiplex PCR, and TCRdb holds only the in-frame ones, with some missing. Among 85,000 to 100,000 clones listed, under 80% were seen once. Specimen: PBMCs. These receptor sequences come from a man in his fifties in good health and CMV-seropositive.

For this clone: Other DNA sequences from this sample encode an identical CDR3 as well. The CDR3 region has the DNA TGTGCCAGCAGCTTAGGGCTAGCGGGGGACACAGATACGCAGTATTTT. Amino acid sequence: CASSLGLAGDTDTQYF. The genes are TRBV7-2 and TRBJ2-3; 10 nucleotides agree with TRBD2. Germline V gives CDR1 SGHTA, CDR2 FQGNSA. CDR3 size: 16 residues. The ends lost 1 base at V and 2 bases at J; junction bases unmatched: 3.

V is TRBV9 and J is TRBJ2-5; unclear D gene. CDR1 is SGDLS, CDR2 YYNGEE, per germline. This CDR3 contains 14 residues. The V and J ends lost 0 bases and 2 bases respectively, with 8 bases between them. The CDR3: CASSVGSRQETQYF. For the CDR3, the DNA is TGTGCCAGCAGCGTAGGGTCGAGGCAAGAGACCCAGTACTTC.

V is TRBV5-1 and J is TRBJ2-5; TRBD2 matches 7 bases. The germline gives CDR1 SGHRS, CDR2 YFSETQ. The junction had 12 bases not matched to a gene; V was cut back by 4 bases and J by 0 bases. This CDR3 comprises 17 residues. The CDR3 loop reads CASSHGGASGDQETQYF. CDR3 in DNA: TGCGCCAGCAGCCACGGCGGGGCTAGCGGAGACCAAGAGACCCAGTACTTC.

The chain links TRBV10-2 to TRBJ2-7, with unresolved D. The CDR3 length is 13 residues. Germline values: CDR1 WSHSY, CDR2 SAAADI. The V end was cut by 0 bases, the J end by 12 bases, with 15 bases between. As DNA, the CDR3 is TGCGCCAGCAGTGAGTCGGTGGGCCCTCAATCGTACTTC. Encoded protein: CASSESVGPQSYF.

The rearrangement uses TRBV7-7 and TRBJ2-5; TRBD2 is a possible D gene (5 bases). Between the trimmed V and J ends, which lost 0 bases and 2 bases, there was a span of 7 bases. Germline CDR1 is SSHAT and CDR2 is FNYEAQ (reference sequence). The CDR3 has 14 residues. The CDR3 loop is CASSLAGSQETQYF. The CDR3 DNA sequence: TGTGCCAGCAGCTTAGCTGGGAGTCAAGAGACCCAGTACTTC.

V usage is TRBV19 and J usage is TRBJ1-2; TRBD1 might be the D (5 bases). Germline CDR1 reads LNHDA; CDR2 reads SQIVND (reference sequence). The ends were cut back, 7 bases at V and 4 bases at J, with 16 bases in the middle. CDR3 size: 14 residues. DNA of the CDR3: TGTGCCAGTACCCGCGGAGGGGACCGCTATGGCTACACCTTC. Translating gives CASTRGGDRYGYTF.

The sample holds one count of this clone. The chain employs TRBV30 and TRBJ1-2, with D possibly being TRBD1 (5 bases). CDR3 length equals 14 residues. Germline CDR1 and CDR2: GTSNPN and SVGIG (reference sequence). V lost 4 bases and J lost 2, with 14 bases in between. The CDR3 coding sequence is TGTGCCTGGAACCTACCGACAGTGAACTATGGCTACACCTTC. It translates to CAWNLPTVNYGYTF.

The rearrangement joins TRBV7-3 to TRBJ1-1, with 9 bases aligning to TRBD1. Germline CDR1 and CDR2: SGHTA and FQGTGA. V lost 5 bases to trimming and J lost 4 bases; unmatched junction nucleotides: 8. The CDR3 consists of 15 residues. The CDR3 loop reads CASSLQQGAGTEAFF. In nucleotides, the CDR3 is TGTGCCAGCAGCCTCCAACAGGGGGCGGGCACTGAAGCTTTCTTT.

Comment on this clone: Relative to the germline gene, one junction end is altered; a read error may explain this. The chain couples TRBV30 to TRBJ2-7; maybe TRBD2 (6 bases). From germline, CDR1 is GTSNPN and CDR2 SVGIG (reference sequence). The CDR3 is 12 residues long. CDR3 nucleotides: TGTGCCTGGAGCCGTAGGGAGCGGGCCTTTTCATTC. It yields the protein CAWSRRERAFSF. The full variable domain, completed using reference TRBV30 and TRBJ2-7, is SQTIHQWPATLVQPVGSPLSLECTVEGTSNPNLYWYRQAAGRGLQLLFYSVGIGQISSEVPQNLSASRPQDRQFILSSKKLLLSDSGFYLCAWSRRERAFSFGPGTRLTVT.

The chain employs TRBV10-2 and TRBJ1-2, with a possible D match to TRBD1 (6 bases). CDR1 WSHSY and CDR2 SAAADI come from the germline V gene. This CDR3 spans 12 amino acids. Trimming left V 4 bases short and J 4 bases short, with 7 bases between. Here the CDR3 reads CASSADSYGYTF. The DNA for the CDR3 is TGCGCCAGCAGTGCGGACAGCTATGGCTACACCTTC.

The V gene is TRBV5-6, the J gene TRBJ1-1, with 11 bases lining up with TRBD1. The CDR3 length is 16 residues. V lost 1 base to trimming and J lost 6 bases; unmatched junction nucleotides: 8. In germline, CDR1 is SGHDT, CDR2 YYEEEE. This chain's CDR3 is CASSLMRDRGRAEAFF. In DNA form, the CDR3 reads TGTGCCAGCAGCTTGATGCGGGACAGGGGGAGGGCTGAAGCTTTCTTT.

This clone was counted only a few times. The chain carries TRBV10-3 and TRBJ1-3; maybe TRBD1 (6 bases). In germline, CDR1 is ENHRY, CDR2 SYGVKD. This CDR3 has 17 residues. Trimming took off 0 bases at V and 0 bases at J, with 12 bases between the two ends. CDR3 sequence reads: CAISESRGFDSGNTIYF. The CDR3 nucleotides are TGTGCCATCAGTGAGTCAAGGGGGTTCGACTCTGGAAACACCATATATTTT.

The V and J genes are TRBV4-2 and TRBJ2-3, with 11 bases lining up with TRBD2. Germline CDR1 is LGHNA and CDR2 is YNFKEQ. V lost 5 bases to trimming and J lost 0 bases; unmatched junction nucleotides: 4. The CDR3 runs to 16 residues. CDR3 DNA: TGTGCCAGCAGCTACCGACTAGCGGGAAGCACAGATACGCAGTATTTT. It yields the protein CASSYRLAGSTDTQYF.

The genes are TRBV9 and TRBJ2-1; a possible D gene is TRBD1 (5 bases). This CDR3 is 15 amino acids long. V lost 2 bases and J lost 0, with 9 bases in between. Germline CDR1 and CDR2: SGDLS and YYNGEE. CDR3 loop: CASSVWQGSYNEQFF. In DNA form, the CDR3 reads TGTGCCAGCAGCGTTTGGCAGGGCTCCTACAATGAGCAGTTCTTC.

This clone was seen only once. The chain is built from TRBV7-3 and TRBJ1-4; D ambiguous. V was clipped by 5 bases and J by 4 bases, with 11 bases between them. The CDR3 spans 14 residues. Germline-derived CDR1 and CDR2 are SGHTA and FQGTGA. The chain's CDR3 is CASSATEVNEKLFF. The CDR3 DNA follows: TGTGCCAGCAGCGCGACTGAAGTTAATGAAAAACTGTTTTTT.

This clone was counted many times. This chain connects TRBV7-9 to TRBJ2-5, with TRBD2 matching over 12 bases. The CDR3 sequence is 15 residues long. Per the germline V gene, CDR1 is SEHNR and CDR2 is FQNEAQ (reference sequence). V trimming: 5 bases; J trimming: 2 bases; junction bases outside the gene matches: 3. The CDR3 sequence is CASSPTSGGQETQYF. The CDR3 region has the DNA TGTGCCAGCAGCCCGACTAGCGGGGGACAAGAGACCCAGTACTTC.